This T cell receptor beta chain was captured by sequencing in a study of T-cell reconstitution after alpha-beta-depleted transplantation in children. Study results and limitations: It was surviving recipient T cells and thymic progenitors that gave some patients high TCRbeta diversity at day 60. Two months or so post-transplant, alpha-beta T cells reportedly derived from several hundred expanded graft clones. T cells produced anew were the main source of T-cell counts and diversity one year after transplant.

This clonotype was recorded a few times. Antigen specificity is unknown. This CDR3 region has 14 residues. Germline V lookup: CDR1 SGHTA, CDR2 FQGNSA. Trimming removed 5 bases at V and 1 base at J, with 11 bases between. Using unique molecular identifiers, the investigators prepared the TCRbeta library. TCRdb analysed the PCR reads with MiXCR anew, one entry per CDR3 protein. Altogether a few hundred thousand distinct CDR3 sequences are present, about 23% being singletons, with the ten largest covering about 2.5%. The V and J genes are TRBV7-2 and TRBJ2-5, with D possibly being TRBD1 (7 bases). The TCR sequence derives from a girl aged 2 to 9 with Fanconi anemia, due to receive a stem cell transplant. The sequencing here drew on PBMCs, taken before TCRalphabeta/CD19-depleted stem cell transplant. In nucleotides, the CDR3 is TGTGCCAGCAGCGCAGGGGGAGGCCAAGAGACCCAGTACTTC. Translated, it gives CASSAGGGQETQYF.